A selection of T cell receptor beta chains follows, all from one sample in a study of T cell responses to AZD1222 COVID-19 vaccine. TCRdb's copy holds only in-frame clones and misses some; the assay was immunoSEQ multiplex PCR. This sample has about 200,000 clones, with about 94% found just once. This material consisted of peripheral blood, taken 28 days after the second dose of the MenACWY control vaccine. These receptors all come from an adult who received the MenACWY meningococcal vaccine as a control. The CDR3 runs from the conserved cysteine through the conserved F or W. D genes are given only for firm matches.

CDR3aa | d_gene | v_gene
CASTSANSGNTIYF | NA | TRBV19
CASSLFTGPYEQYF | NA | TRBV19
CASSSGLAGVYEQYF | TRBD2 | TRBV7-2
CASSLGQSSTDTQYF | NA | TRBV4-1
CASSEDRATEAFF | NA | TRBV2
CASSPIAGHTGELFF | NA | TRBV18
CASSQSGVATYEQYF | NA | TRBV28
CASSGTGGANTEAFF | TRBD1 | TRBV9
CASSPDNDYEQYF | NA | TRBV12-3/TRBV12-4
CASSLTGQGYEQYF | TRBD1 | TRBV5-1
CASRPLTGWGYEQYF | NA | TRBV27
CASSHGTRHEQYF | NA | TRBV6-5
CASSQTRRTGMNTEAFF | TRBD1 | TRBV4-1
CAWSAQGGYTF | NA | TRBV30
CASSFLGVNPNYEQYF | NA | TRBV2
CASSGGNSGNTIYF | NA | TRBV4-1
CASSSDGTAGNTIYF | TRBD1 | TRBV11-1
CASSFTGNLLLNTEAFF | NA | TRBV7-9
CASSQNTYEQYF | NA | TRBV19
CASSLVATNEKLFF | NA | TRBV27
CASSGTYRDEQFF | NA | TRBV6-2/TRBV6-3
CASSQFSIVSGELFF | NA | TRBV6-2/TRBV6-3
CASSTGVGGYTF | TRBD1 | TRBV12-3/TRBV12-4
CASKPGDASNTEAFF | NA | TRBV11-3
CATWPGATGGETQYF | TRBD1 | TRBV6-5
CASSQTGEGYEQYF | TRBD1 | TRBV27
CASSIYPGEPGKLFF | NA | TRBV19
CASSLGGAGMSSYEQYF | NA | TRBV5-4
CASSITGGIGEKLFF | TRBD1 | TRBV28
CASRPSEGGSQPQHF | NA | TRBV19
CASSPGPGPRTDTQYF | NA | TRBV28